This TCR beta chain emerged from a study of T cells in Graves' hyperthyroidism and ophthalmopathy. General observations from the study: It was a median 6.5 months before onset that the model predicted ophthalmopathy. Ophthalmopathy cases were set apart from stable hyperthyroidism by a 13 V-J model. Most clonotypes expanded in the thyroid (above 0.001) were also present in blood.

RNA transcripts were the template for amplifying TCR beta CDR3 regions. RT-PCR in the first round (using the HTBI primer set) targeted the TCR CDR3. From the multiplex PCR reads, TCRdb called clonotypes with MiXCR, one entry per CDR3 protein. The sample has a few hundred thousand distinct CDR3 sequences, approximately 49% seen once. This clonotype was recorded at least ten times. Its specificity is not known. The source is an adult woman with Graves' disease, either hyperthyroidism or ophthalmopathy (not recorded which). Specimen: peripheral blood or thyroid tissue (not recorded which).

CDR3 sequence (DNA): TGTGCCAGTAGCCGGCTGACAGGGAATCAGCCCCAGCATTTT. Its protein product is CASSRLTGNQPQHF. This chain uses TRBV19 with TRBJ1-5; 7 bases line up with TRBD1. The CDR3 runs 14 residues. Germline CDR1 reads LNHDA; CDR2 reads SQIVND (reference sequence). The V and J ends lost 6 bases and 4 bases, in that order; junction bases with no gene match: 6.